What follows are 22 T cell receptor beta chains derived from one specimen sequenced in a study of cytomegalovirus exposure and HLA in healthy donors. PCR involved 60 Vbeta and 13 Jbeta primers. Repertoires were generated with immunoSEQ multiplex PCR, while TCRdb's copy carries only in-frame clones and drops some. The table has roughly 100,000 clones, roughly three quarters seen once. The material sequenced was PBMCs. Receptor source: a male donor in good health and CMV-seropositive.

The chain employs TRBV6-6 and TRBJ2-7; D possibly corresponds to TRBD2 (6 bases). V was trimmed by 10 bases and J by 1 base, leaving 17 bases between them. CDR1 is MNHNY and CDR2 is SVGAGI in the germline V gene (reference sequence). This CDR3 is built from 14 residues. The CDR3 DNA reads TGTGCCACCCTCGGGACGGGGGTTTCCTACGAGCAGTACTTC. Its protein is CATLGTGVSYEQYF.

This rearrangement joins TRBV30 to TRBJ1-6; TRBD1 matches 10 bases. J gave up 10 bases and V 4 bases, and 7 bases lay outside the gene matches. CDR1 is GTSNPN, CDR2 SVGIG, per germline (reference sequence). The CDR3 has 14 amino acids. CDR3: CAWNRQGARSPLHF. In DNA, the CDR3 is TGTGCCTGGAACCGACAGGGGGCTCGATCACCCCTCCACTTT.

In this sample, this clone turned up a few times. The CDR3 loop reads CASSLIEGATNEKLFF. Written as DNA, the CDR3 is TGTGCCAGCAGCCTCATCGAGGGGGCAACTAATGAAAAACTGTTTTTT. V gene TRBV7-9 combines with J gene TRBJ1-4; D is perhaps TRBD1 (6 bases). CDR3 length: 16 amino acids. The V gene's germline CDR1 is SEHNR and CDR2 FQNEAQ (reference sequence). V was cut by 5 bases and J by 0 bases, with 13 bases left in between.

The J gene is TRBJ1-1, the V gene TRBV7-8, with TRBD1 matching 12 bases. The CDR3 spans 17 residues. Germline CDR1 and CDR2: SGHVS and FQNEAQ. V gave up 4 bases and J gave up 0 bases; unmatched junction bases: 6. The CDR3 coding sequence is TGTGCCAGCAGCTCCGGGACAGGGGGCCCAATGAACACTGAAGCTTTCTTT. Translated: CASSSGTGGPMNTEAFF.

This clone was seen a single time. The chain is built from TRBV4-1 and TRBJ2-1; 13 nucleotides align to TRBD2. The CDR3 length is 17 residues. CDR1 is MGHRA, CDR2 YSYEKL, per germline. V shed 1 base, J shed 2 bases, and the junction held 2 bases outside the gene matches. The CDR3 region has the DNA TGCGCCAGCAGCCAAGTACTAGCGGGGGGGCCCTACAATGAGCAGTTCTTC. Translated, it gives CASSQVLAGGPYNEQFF.

As for this clone: This CDR3 is also generated by other DNA sequences in the sample. The chain uses TRBV5-1 and TRBJ2-1, with 12 bases lining up with TRBD2. Germline values: CDR1 SGHRS, CDR2 YFSETQ. V lost 2 bases to trimming and J lost 9 bases; unmatched junction nucleotides: 6. CDR3 length equals 15 residues. The CDR3, as DNA: TGCGCCAGCAGCTTTCTAGCGGGGGGGCCCGGTGAGCAGTTCTTC. Translated: CASSFLAGGPGEQFF.

V gene TRBV27 combines with J gene TRBJ2-3; D is uncertain. The length of the CDR3 is 12 residues. CDR1 is MNHEY and CDR2 is SMNVEV in the germline V gene (reference sequence). V was pared by 3 bases and J by 4 bases, with 5 bases between. This chain's CDR3 is CASSLSADTQYF. The CDR3 bases are TGTGCCAGCAGTTTGTCGGCAGATACGCAGTATTTT.

The rearrangement joins TRBV4-1 to TRBJ1-5, with 8 bases lining up with TRBD1. Germline values: CDR1 MGHRA, CDR2 YSYEKL. The CDR3 has 15 amino acids. Trimming cost V 4 bases and J 3 bases; bases outside gene matches: 5. This CDR3 reads CASSRSRGLNQPQHF. The CDR3, as DNA: TGCGCCAGCAGCCGTTCCAGGGGGCTCAATCAGCCCCAGCATTTT.

This rearrangement joins TRBV4-3 to TRBJ1-4, with 8 bases fitting TRBD1. The junction had 9 bases not matched to a gene; V was cut back by 1 base and J by 8 bases. Germline V gives CDR1 LGHNA, CDR2 YSLEER. This CDR3 spans 16 amino acids. The CDR3 bases are TGCGCCAGCAGCCAAGCGACAGGACAGGGCGGAGAAAAACTGTTTTTT. The encoded protein is CASSQATGQGGEKLFF.

The chain couples TRBV7-2 to TRBJ1-4; 7 bases are a match to TRBD1. Per germline, CDR1 SGHTA and CDR2 FQGNSA. J was trimmed by 8 bases and V by 3 bases; bases with no gene match: 6. The CDR3 covers 14 residues. Here the CDR3 reads CASSLTGQREKLFF. As DNA, the CDR3 is TGTGCCAGCAGCTTGACAGGGCAGCGGGAAAAACTGTTTTTT.

This sequence joins TRBV2 and TRBJ1-6; 9 bases are a match to TRBD1. Losses at the gene ends were 0 bases for V and 6 bases for J; bases not matched to a gene: 3. The CDR3 is made up of 16 amino acids. Germline values: CDR1 SNHLY, CDR2 FYNNEI. This CDR3 is CASSEADRGGNSPLHF. CDR3 coding DNA: TGTGCCAGCAGTGAAGCGGACAGGGGAGGTAATTCACCCCTCCACTTT.

The rearrangement uses TRBV18 and TRBJ2-5, with 7 bases identical to TRBD2. V was pared by 3 bases and J by 2 bases, with 9 bases of the junction left unmatched. The CDR3 is made up of 16 amino acids. CDR1 is KGHSH, CDR2 LQKENI, per germline. CDR3 coding DNA: TGTGCCAGCTCACCCCTTGCGGGAGCCAGACAAGAGACCCAGTACTTC. It is translated as CASSPLAGARQETQYF.

J is TRBJ2-1 and V is TRBV5-1; the match to TRBD2 covers 7 bases. This CDR3 comprises 15 residues. The J segment lost 7 bases and the V segment lost 0 bases, leaving 7 bases of the junction unmatched. Looked up from germline, CDR1 is SGHRS and CDR2 is YFSETQ. This CDR3 reads CASSLVTSAGNEQFF. CDR3 DNA: TGCGCCAGCAGCTTGGTAACTAGCGCGGGGAATGAGCAGTTCTTC.

The genes are TRBV5-1 and TRBJ1-6; possible D gene TRBD1, 6 bases. The CDR3 totals 15 residues. Trimming stripped 0 bases from V and 10 bases from J, with 14 bases between. Germline values: CDR1 SGHRS, CDR2 YFSETQ. The CDR3 is CASSLAVQGSSPLHF. The CDR3 region has the DNA TGCGCCAGCAGCTTGGCCGTACAGGGAAGCTCACCCCTCCACTTT.

The chain recombines TRBV7-2 with TRBJ2-1, with 7 bases fitting TRBD1. CDR3 length: 14 amino acids. Unmatched junction bases numbered 6, after V lost 5 bases and J lost 5 bases. The germline CDR1 and CDR2 sequences are SGHTA and FQGNSA. CDR3 loop: CASSPRTGNNEQFF. The CDR3 coding sequence is TGTGCCAGCAGCCCGCGGACAGGAAACAATGAGCAGTTCTTC.

This chain uses TRBV5-1 with TRBJ2-7, with 7 bases lining up with TRBD2. This CDR3 region has 16 residues. With 1 base clipped from V and 7 bases from J, the junction kept 14 bases outside the gene matches. Germline values: CDR1 SGHRS, CDR2 YFSETQ. The CDR3 here is CASSLPSGTTAEEQYF. CDR3 in DNA: TGCGCCAGCAGCTTGCCCTCCGGGACTACCGCAGAAGAGCAGTACTTC.

DNA of the CDR3: TGTGCCAGTAGGCGGGACAGGGGTAGCAATCAGCCCCAGCATTTT. Residues: CASRRDRGSNQPQHF. The J gene is TRBJ1-5, the V gene TRBV19; 10 bases agree with TRBD1. Germline V gene sequence: CDR1 LNHDA, CDR2 SQIVND (reference sequence). The V gene end was trimmed by 6 bases and the J gene end by 0 bases; junction bases not matched to a gene: 2. This CDR3 has 15 residues.

The chain combines TRBV30 with TRBJ2-5, with 8 bases fitting TRBD2. CDR3 length equals 16 residues. The J segment lost 2 bases and the V segment lost 0 bases, leaving 8 bases of the junction unmatched. Germline V gives CDR1 GTSNPN, CDR2 SVGIG (reference sequence). The CDR3 reads CAWSVAAGGPQETQYF. The CDR3 nucleotides read TGTGCCTGGAGTGTAGCGGCGGGGGGACCTCAAGAGACCCAGTACTTC.

The chain carries TRBV9 and TRBJ2-1, with TRBD2 matching 8 bases. Germline V gene lookup returns CDR1 SGDLS and CDR2 YYNGEE. The CDR3 has 15 amino acids. V was pared by 0 bases and J by 7 bases, with 6 bases of the junction left unmatched. CDR3: CASSVEIAGRNEQFF. CDR3 bases: TGTGCCAGCAGCGTAGAGATAGCGGGGAGGAATGAGCAGTTCTTC.

CDR3: CASKTDRGYTEAFF. CDR3 nucleotide sequence: TGTGCCAGCAAAACGGACAGGGGATATACTGAAGCTTTCTTT. V usage is TRBV5-4 and J usage is TRBJ1-1; 9 bases are a match to TRBD1. CDR1 and CDR2 from the germline V gene are SGHNT and YYREEE (reference sequence). CDR3 size: 14 residues. J lost 5 bases, V lost 6 bases, and 8 bases had no gene match. Drawing the rest from reference TRBV5-4 and TRBJ1-1, the complete variable domain is ETGVTQSPTHLIKTRGQQVTLRCSSQSGHNTVSWYQQALGQGPQFIFQYYREEENGRGNFPPRFSGLQFPNYSSELNVNALELDDSALYLCASKTDRGYTEAFFGQGTRLTVV.

The table lists this clone with a few counts. The genes are TRBV19 and TRBJ1-6; possible D gene TRBD1, 6 bases. This CDR3 is 15 amino acids long. Germline V gene lookup returns CDR1 LNHDA and CDR2 SQIVND (reference sequence). Trimming shortened V by 5 bases and J by 7 bases, and 15 bases separated the two germline ends. Here the CDR3 reads CASSVRDTENSPLHF. In DNA, the CDR3 is TGTGCCAGTAGTGTCCGGGACACAGAGAATTCACCCCTCCACTTT.

This chain joins TRBV20-1 and TRBJ2-1; no definite D call. The V and J ends lost 4 bases and 7 bases respectively, with 5 bases between them. This CDR3 is built from 10 residues. Germline V gene sequence: CDR1 DFQATT, CDR2 SNEGSKA (reference sequence). The CDR3 loop is CSAKQNEQFF. Here the CDR3 DNA reads TGCAGTGCTAAACAAAATGAGCAGTTCTTC.